What follows is one T cell receptor beta chain and its context. The sample is drawn from a study of blood T cell repertoires in COVID-19. Overall study: Specimens from acute and convalescent COVID-19 originated in the United States, Italy and Spain. PBMCs, B-cell-depleted T cells, or T cells provided the cDNA or gDNA that made up the material.

Method: immunoSEQ multiplex PCR; TCRdb's copy keeps in-frame clones and lacks some. The repertoire holds over 250,000 clones, about 70% seen once, with around 3.2% in the top ten. Germline V gene data show CDR1 as WSHSY and CDR2 as SAAADI. V lost 6 bases and J lost 0, with 11 bases in between. The CDR3 spans 14 residues. The chain uses TRBV10-2 and TRBJ1-1, with D hard to call. Specimen: peripheral blood. This sequence originates from a woman older than 75 with acute or convalescent COVID-19. CDR3 coding DNA: TGCGCCAGCAGGCGGGGTCCCATGAACACTGAAGCTTTCTTT. The encoded protein is CASRRGPMNTEAFF.